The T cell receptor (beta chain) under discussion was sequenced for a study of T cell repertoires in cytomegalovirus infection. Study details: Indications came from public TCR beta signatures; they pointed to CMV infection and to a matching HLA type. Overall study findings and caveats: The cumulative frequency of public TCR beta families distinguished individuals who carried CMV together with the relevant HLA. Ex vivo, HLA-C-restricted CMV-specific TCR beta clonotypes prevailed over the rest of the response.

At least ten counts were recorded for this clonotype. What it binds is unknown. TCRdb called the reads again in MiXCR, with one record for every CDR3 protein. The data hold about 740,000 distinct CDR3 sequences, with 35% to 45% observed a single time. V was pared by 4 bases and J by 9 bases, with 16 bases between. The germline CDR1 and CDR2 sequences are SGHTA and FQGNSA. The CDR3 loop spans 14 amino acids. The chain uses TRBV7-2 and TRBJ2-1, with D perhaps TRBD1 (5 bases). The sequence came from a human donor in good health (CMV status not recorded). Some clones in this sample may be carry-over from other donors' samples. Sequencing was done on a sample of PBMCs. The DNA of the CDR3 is TGTGCCAGCAGCTCCGGCCGTAGGGGTATTGAGCAGTTCTTC. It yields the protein CASSSGRRGIEQFF.